Listed here are 11 T cell receptor beta chains from one sample, sequenced in a study of human T cells and chemical hapten exposure. The time point: patch test 1, 2 weeks after DPC sensitization. The treatment was: therapeutic diphenylcyclopropenone sensitization with weekly scalp DPC. MiXCR was run by TCRdb on the RACE reads, yielding one entry per CDR3 protein. The sample consists of 75,000 to 100,000 distinct CDR3 sequences, roughly 10% of them appearing once. Sequenced material: whole blood, taken in connection with sensitization to the hapten diphenylcyclopropenone (DPC). These receptors were collected from a woman in her fifties or sixties with alopecia areata. Some clones in this sample may be carry-over from other donors' samples.

The chain recombines TRBV3-1 with TRBJ2-7; D tentatively reads TRBD1 or TRBD2 (5 bases each). The CDR3 has 14 residues. Germline-derived CDR1 and CDR2 are LGHDT and YNNKEL (reference sequence). The V end lost 4 bases, the J end lost 2 bases, and 12 bases lay between the germline ends. The CDR3 coding sequence is TGTGCCAGCAGCCTTCCGGGACGGACCTACGAGCAGTACTTC. It translates to CASSLPGRTYEQYF.

There are many counts of this clonotype. This chain connects TRBV11-1 to TRBJ2-5; the match to TRBD1 covers 7 bases. Germline V CDR1 and CDR2: SGHAT, FQDESV (reference sequence). V was clipped by 4 bases and J by 7 bases; unmatched bases: 15. This CDR3 spans 16 amino acids. The CDR3 bases are TGTGCCAGCAGCTCCAGGGGGAGCAAAGGGGTAGGGACCCAGTACTTC. It is translated as CASSSRGSKGVGTQYF.

Ten or more counts support this clonotype. The rearrangement links TRBV29-1 to TRBJ2-1, with D perhaps TRBD2 (5 bases). Germline values: CDR1 SQVTM, CDR2 ANQGSEA. CDR3 size: 14 residues. Between the trimmed V and J ends, which lost 7 bases and 7 bases, there was a span of 20 bases. The CDR3, as DNA: TGCAGCGCCGAAGGCACTGGGGAGCTTAATGAGCAGTTCTTC. It translates to CSAEGTGELNEQFF.

The chain couples TRBV4-1 to TRBJ2-7, with D tentatively TRBD1 (5 bases). The length of the CDR3 is 14 residues. From germline, CDR1 is MGHRA and CDR2 YSYEKL. V was shortened by 1 base and J by 2 bases, with 9 bases between the two germline ends. CDR3 DNA: TGCGCCAGCAGCCAAGGGAAGGGGCCCTACGAGCAGTACTTC. Amino acids: CASSQGKGPYEQYF.

The rearrangement links TRBV20-1 to TRBJ1-2; D is ambiguous. V was cut by 6 bases and J by 5 bases, with 19 bases left in between. In germline, CDR1 is DFQATT, CDR2 SNEGSKA (reference sequence). The length of the CDR3 is 14 residues. The CDR3 DNA reads as TGCAGTGCCCACCGGCGGGCGTGGGAATATGGCTACACCTTC. Protein sequence: CSAHRRAWEYGYTF.

V and J are TRBV9 and TRBJ2-1; either TRBD1 or TRBD2 may fit D (5 bases each). The CDR3 runs 16 residues. Germline CDR1 and CDR2: SGDLS and YYNGEE. The V and J ends lost 5 bases and 5 bases respectively, with 20 bases between them. CDR3 protein: CASSSSGTASHNEQFF. The CDR3 bases are TGTGCCAGCAGTTCTTCCGGGACGGCTAGTCACAATGAGCAGTTCTTC.

Concerning this clonotype itself: Mismatch with germline at one junction end may stem from a read error. The chain couples TRBV11-2 to TRBJ1-1, with D possibly being TRBD1 (5 bases). Per germline, CDR1 SGHAT and CDR2 FQNNGV. The CDR3 has 13 amino acids. The CDR3 DNA is TGTGCCAGCAGCTTACAGGGTAACACTGGAGCTTTCTTT. This sequence encodes CASSLQGNTGAFF.

This CDR3 reads CSATDRPDYGYTF. Written as DNA, the CDR3 is TGCAGCGCGACCGACAGACCTGACTATGGCTACACCTTC. The chain links TRBV29-1 to TRBJ1-2; possible D gene TRBD1, 5 bases. The germline V gene has CDR1 SQVTM and CDR2 ANQGSEA. Between the trimmed V and J ends, which lost 7 bases and 3 bases, there was a span of 15 bases. This CDR3 is built from 13 residues.

The chain carries TRBV7-3 and TRBJ2-3, with 8 nucleotides matching TRBD2. In germline, CDR1 is SGHTA, CDR2 FQGTGA. V was pared by 6 bases and J by 2 bases, with 4 bases of the junction left unmatched. The CDR3 length is 14 residues. The CDR3 reads CASRTSAATDTQYF. CDR3 bases: TGTGCCAGCAGGACTAGCGCCGCCACAGATACGCAGTATTTT.

The rearrangement uses TRBV7-2 and TRBJ2-3, with 12 bases lining up with TRBD2. The germline V gene encodes CDR1 SGHTA and CDR2 FQGNSA. V lost 3 bases to trimming and J lost 10 bases; unmatched junction nucleotides: 8. The CDR3 has 15 residues. DNA for the CDR3: TGTGCCAGCAGCTTTACTAGCGGGGGGTCCAATGCGCAGTATTTT. This translates into CASSFTSGGSNAQYF.

This clonotype was seen many times. The chain recombines TRBV20-1 with TRBJ2-7; D gene unclear. CDR1 and CDR2 from the germline V gene are DFQATT and SNEGSKA (reference sequence). Trimming pared 3 bases from V and 5 bases from J, leaving 14 bases between. The CDR3 is 13 amino acids. The CDR3 reads CSARESGGHEQYF. The CDR3 DNA follows: TGCAGTGCTAGGGAGTCGGGCGGTCACGAGCAGTACTTC.